These 25 T cell receptor beta chains were sequenced from one sample in a study of OX40 agonist ivuxolimab in advanced cancers. Some clones are missing from TCRdb's copy, which holds only in-frame ones; the method was immunoSEQ multiplex PCR. This table has approximately 79,000 clones, over 80% appearing once. The material was CD4+ or CD8+ T cells sorted from blood, obtained in a trial of the OX40 agonist ivuxolimab. The receptors come from an adult with an advanced solid tumor such as melanoma, head and neck, liver or kidney cancer.

This clone showed up just a few times. The chain couples TRBV27 to TRBJ2-5, with TRBD2 as a possible D gene (5 bases). This CDR3 region has 13 residues. The ends were cut back, 5 bases at V and 2 bases at J, with 9 bases in the middle. Per germline, CDR1 MNHEY and CDR2 SMNVEV (reference sequence). CDR3 nucleotide sequence: TGTGCCAGCAGTCAGAGGAGGCAAGAGACCCAGTACTTC. Protein sequence: CASSQRRQETQYF.

The chain carries TRBV11-2 and TRBJ2-3; D not resolved. The CDR3 has 15 residues. The ends were cut back, 1 base at V and 0 bases at J, with 8 bases in the middle. CDR1 and CDR2 from the germline V gene are SGHAT and FQNNGV. CDR3: CASSLGQTSTDTQYF. DNA for the CDR3: TGTGCCAGCAGCTTAGGTCAGACTAGCACAGATACGCAGTATTTT.

The chain is built from TRBV2 and TRBJ1-5, with D unresolved. The germline CDR1 and CDR2 sequences are SNHLY and FYNNEI. Trimming stripped 7 bases from V and 5 bases from J, with 18 bases between. There are 15 residues in the CDR3. CDR3 sequence reads: CASTVGTVSHQPQHF. The CDR3 DNA reads as TGTGCCAGCACGGTAGGTACGGTCAGTCATCAGCCCCAGCATTTT. Combining the CDR3 with reference TRBV2 and TRBJ1-5 gives the whole variable domain EPEVTQTPSHQVTQMGQEVILRCVPISNHLYFYWYRQILGQKVEFLVSFYNNEISEKSEIFDDQFSVERPDGSNFTLKIRSTKLEDSAMYFCASTVGTVSHQPQHFGDGTRLSIL.

The chain joins TRBV30 to TRBJ2-3; either TRBD1 or TRBD2 may supply D (5 bases each). V was trimmed by 1 base and J by 4 bases, leaving 12 bases between them. Looked up from germline, CDR1 is GTSNPN and CDR2 is SVGIG (reference sequence). This CDR3 is 14 amino acids long. The chain's CDR3 is CAWSGGRGADTQYF. The CDR3 nucleotides read TGTGCCTGGAGTGGGGGGAGAGGGGCAGATACGCAGTATTTT.

CDR3 sequence reads: CASSPRRPFSGNTIYF. DNA of the CDR3: TGTGCCAGTAGTCCTCGAAGGCCGTTCTCTGGAAACACCATATATTTT. The chain links TRBV19 to TRBJ1-3; D not certain. The CDR3 totals 16 residues. CDR1 is LNHDA and CDR2 is SQIVND in the germline V gene (reference sequence). Trimming cost V 5 bases and J 0 bases, with 14 bases left between them.

On this clone: One end of the junction does not line up with germline, which may come from a read error. The chain is built from TRBV7-7 and TRBJ2-2, with TRBD2 matching over 8 bases. Germline CDR1 is SSHAT and CDR2 is FNYEAQ (reference sequence). This CDR3 contains 15 residues. CDR3 loop: CASSLDAGGSGELFF. The CDR3 nucleotides are TGTGCTAGCAGCTTAGACGCGGGGGGCTCCGGGGAGCTGTTTTTT.

The J gene is TRBJ1-2, the V gene TRBV2; TRBD1 might be the D (5 bases). This CDR3 contains 14 residues. Trimming removed 4 bases from V and 2 bases from J, with 11 bases in between. CDR1 and CDR2 from the germline V gene are SNHLY and FYNNEI. The CDR3 spells CASSVWGFNYGYTF. The CDR3 nucleotides read TGTGCCAGCAGTGTTTGGGGGTTCAACTATGGCTACACCTTC.

The J gene is TRBJ1-4, the V gene TRBV18; 9 bases agree with TRBD1. Germline trimming cut 6 bases from V and 6 bases from J; bases unmatched to any gene: 5. Germline CDR1 reads KGHSH; CDR2 reads LQKENI. The CDR3 contains 14 residues. DNA of the CDR3: TGTGCCAGCTCGCAACAGGGGGCAGATGAAAAACTGTTTTTT. It yields the protein CASSQQGADEKLFF.

This clone was detected only once. The gene calls are TRBV27 and TRBJ2-1; D perhaps matches TRBD1 (6 bases). The CDR3 is 11 amino acids. The V and J ends lost 7 bases and 12 bases respectively, with 13 bases between them. Germline assignment: CDR1 MNHEY and CDR2 SMNVEV (reference sequence). The CDR3 loop reads CASMGQRMQFF. In DNA form, the CDR3 reads TGTGCCAGCATGGGACAACGAATGCAGTTCTTC.

The chain joins TRBV5-6 to TRBJ1-1, with TRBD1 matching over 10 bases. The CDR3 is 14 amino acids. V shed 4 bases, J shed 5 bases, and the junction held 5 bases outside the gene matches. CDR1 is SGHDT, CDR2 YYEEEE, per germline. CDR3 sequence: CASSPDRGFTEAFF. The CDR3 nucleotides read TGTGCCAGCAGCCCGGACAGGGGGTTTACTGAAGCTTTCTTT. The variable domain in full, completed from reference TRBV5-6 and TRBJ1-1, reads DAGVTQSPTHLIKTRGQQVTLRCSPKSGHDTVSWYQQALGQGPQFIFQYYEEEERQRGNFPDRFSGHQFPNYSSELNVNALLLGDSALYLCASSPDRGFTEAFFGQGTRLTVV.

This clone was found a few times. This chain joins TRBV29-1 and TRBJ2-3; a weak D match, TRBD1 (6 bases). Germline V gene data show CDR1 as SQVTM and CDR2 as ANQGSEA. This CDR3 is built from 12 residues. The ends were cut back, 8 bases at V and 2 bases at J, with 11 bases in the middle. In nucleotides, the CDR3 is TGCAGCCCTGGACAGCTCACAGATACGCAGTATTTT. Protein sequence: CSPGQLTDTQYF.

This chain uses TRBV5-8 with TRBJ1-1; no clear D. V lost 0 bases, J lost 11 bases, and 14 bases lay in between. The germline V gene encodes CDR1 SGHTS and CDR2 YDEGEE. The CDR3 loop spans 13 amino acids. DNA for the CDR3: TGTGCCAGCAGCTTGGAGAGGAGATCTAGTGCTTTCTTT. Its protein product is CASSLERRSSAFF.

This clone was observed a few times. This rearrangement joins TRBV29-1 to TRBJ2-1, with unresolved D. CDR3 length: 10 amino acids. CDR1 is SQVTM, CDR2 ANQGSEA, per germline. V was clipped by 8 bases and J by 10 bases, with 12 bases between them. CDR3 residues: CSFQSTEQFF. CDR3 in DNA: TGCAGCTTCCAATCGACAGAGCAGTTCTTC.

This chain joins TRBV2 and TRBJ1-2; possible D gene TRBD1, 5 bases. Germline V gene lookup returns CDR1 SNHLY and CDR2 FYNNEI. The CDR3 runs to 15 residues. Trimming cost V 2 bases and J 0 bases, with 10 bases left between them. The CDR3 DNA reads as TGTGCCAGCAGTGAATATCGGGGCCCTAACTATGGCTACACCTTC. Amino acid sequence: CASSEYRGPNYGYTF.

This clone was seen only a few times. The V gene is TRBV10-1, the J gene TRBJ1-1, with D unresolved. The germline V gene has CDR1 WNHNN and CDR2 SYGVQD (reference sequence). This CDR3 is 13 amino acids long. Trimming stripped 1 base from V and 7 bases from J, with 10 bases between. This CDR3 reads CASSEYATSEAFF. CDR3 bases: TGCGCCAGCAGTGAGTATGCGACGAGTGAAGCTTTCTTT.

V is TRBV29-1 and J is TRBJ1-2; 8 bases fit TRBD1. The V segment lost 6 bases and the J segment 0 bases; nucleotides outside the gene matches: 6. The CDR3 has 14 residues. Germline-derived CDR1 and CDR2 are SQVTM and ANQGSEA. The chain's CDR3 is CSVGQDRPNYGYTF. The CDR3 region has the DNA TGCAGCGTGGGACAGGATAGACCTAACTATGGCTACACCTTC. The full variable domain, in which reference TRBV29-1 and TRBJ1-2 provide the parts outside the CDR3, is SAVISQKPSRDICQRGTSLTIQCQVDSQVTMMFWYRQQPGQSLTLIATANQGSEATYESGFVIDKFPISRPNLTFSTLTVSNMSPEDSSIYLCSVGQDRPNYGYTFGSGTRLTVV.

This clone was picked up one time. This rearrangement joins TRBV29-1 to TRBJ2-5; tentative D call: TRBD2 (5 bases). This CDR3 contains 13 residues. Germline V lookup: CDR1 SQVTM, CDR2 ANQGSEA. V was pared by 3 bases and J by 2 bases, with 10 bases between. Here the CDR3 reads CSVDESGQETQYF. The CDR3 coding sequence is TGCAGCGTTGATGAGAGCGGACAAGAGACCCAGTACTTC.

The gene calls are TRBV5-1 and TRBJ2-1; the D is unclear. Germline V gives CDR1 SGHRS, CDR2 YFSETQ. CDR3 size: 13 residues. V lost 2 bases and J 3 bases, leaving 6 bases between the germline ends. The CDR3 here is CASSLDGYNEQFF. The CDR3 bases are TGCGCCAGCAGCTTAGACGGCTACAATGAGCAGTTCTTC.

V and J are TRBV7-2 and TRBJ2-1; 16 nucleotides agree with TRBD2. The CDR3 is 18 amino acids. Germline CDR1 reads SGHTA; CDR2 reads FQGNSA. After removal of 2 bases from V and 12 bases from J, the junction contained 13 bases not matched to a gene. For the CDR3, the DNA is TGTGCCAGCAGCTTACCTGGGGGACTAGCGGGAGGGGTAGGTGGGCAGTTCTTC. It translates to CASSLPGGLAGGVGGQFF.

The chain links TRBV5-1 to TRBJ2-1; D unresolved. This CDR3 is 14 amino acids long. V lost 0 bases and J 8 bases, leaving 12 bases between the germline ends. Germline CDR1 and CDR2: SGHRS and YFSETQ. The DNA of the CDR3 is TGCGCCAGCAGCTTGGGGGGTCTCATCTATGAGCAGTTCTTC. This encodes CASSLGGLIYEQFF.

This chain uses TRBV18 with TRBJ2-7, with D uncertain. The CDR3 sequence is 13 residues long. Trimming took off 3 bases at V and 5 bases at J, with 11 bases between the two ends. Germline CDR1 is KGHSH and CDR2 is LQKENI. As DNA, the CDR3 is TGTGCCAGCTCACCGGTATCGAATGACGAGCAGTACTTC. Amino acids: CASSPVSNDEQYF.

This clone is a singleton in its sample. V is TRBV9 and J is TRBJ2-1; unclear D gene. V lost 3 bases to trimming and J lost 5 bases, with 3 bases between them. From germline, CDR1 is SGDLS and CDR2 YYNGEE. The CDR3 has 11 residues. The CDR3 DNA reads TGTGCCAGCAGCGCCAACAATGAGCAGTTCTTC. Its protein product is CASSANNEQFF.

V usage is TRBV5-1 and J usage is TRBJ2-3, with 8 bases aligning to TRBD1. The CDR3 contains 15 residues. Looked up from germline, CDR1 is SGHRS and CDR2 is YFSETQ. With 4 bases clipped from V and 6 bases from J, the junction kept 10 bases outside the gene matches. CDR3 DNA sequence: TGCGCCAGCAGCCTGCTTGGGCAGGGGGCGGATACGCAGTATTTT. Residues: CASSLLGQGADTQYF.

The CDR3 DNA is TGTGCCAGCAGTTTCGCCGGGGAGCAAAACACCGGGGAGCTGTTTTTT. Translating it yields CASSFAGEQNTGELFF. This sequence joins TRBV28 and TRBJ2-2; D possibly corresponds to TRBD2 (5 bases). Germline CDR1 and CDR2: MDHEN and SYDVKM. The CDR3 extends over 16 amino acids. Trimming stripped 3 bases from V and 2 bases from J, with 13 bases between.

The chain links TRBV11-3 to TRBJ2-2; a weak D match, TRBD2 (5 bases). V lost 0 bases and J 3 bases, leaving 5 bases between the germline ends. This CDR3 has 14 amino acids. In germline, CDR1 is SGHNT, CDR2 YENEEA. This CDR3 is CASSLDGDTGELFF. CDR3 nucleotides: TGTGCCAGCAGCTTAGACGGGGACACCGGGGAGCTGTTTTTT. Together with reference TRBV11-3 and TRBJ2-2, the CDR3 gives the full variable domain: EAGVVQSPRYKIIEKKQPVAFWCNPISGHNTLYWYLQNLGQGPELLIRYENEEAVDDSQLPKDRFSAERLKGVDSTLKIQPAELGDSAVYLCASSLDGDTGELFFGEGSRLTVL.